These 28 T cell receptor beta chains share one sample of origin, sequenced in a study of blood T cell repertoires in COVID-19 (dated by TCRdb to 2020 to 2022). Library construction relied on the immunoSEQ multiplex PCR assay. The source is immuneACCESS, and TCRdb retained only in-frame sequences with V and J called. Part of the clones is not carried over; for the studies checked, unresolved V genes explain less than half of this, and the remainder is unexplained. This sample holds approximately 34,000 clones; 80% to 90% were observed only once. Of the sample, 9.8% is held by the ten largest clones. The sample taken for sequencing was peripheral blood. Source of these receptors: a human donor in a cohort sampled during active COVID-19.

CDR3 loop: CASSPYQGLSTEAFF. In DNA, the CDR3 is TGTGCCAGCAGCCCGTACCAGGGCCTTAGTACTGAAGCTTTCTTT. This chain links TRBV7-8 with TRBJ1-1, with a tentative D call TRBD1 (5 bases). Between the trimmed V and J ends, which lost 5 bases and 5 bases, there was a span of 18 bases. This CDR3 comprises 15 residues. Per germline, CDR1 SGHVS and CDR2 FQNEAQ.

A few counts support this clone. The chain carries TRBV5-1 and TRBJ1-6; weak D call: TRBD1 (6 bases). The CDR3 contains 15 residues. Germline V CDR1 and CDR2: SGHRS, YFSETQ. V shed 0 bases and J shed 9 bases, with 13 bases lying between them. In nucleotides, the CDR3 is TGCGCCAGCAGCTTGGAAGGGCAGGGGAGTTCACCCCTCCACTTT. Protein: CASSLEGQGSSPLHF.

The V and J genes are TRBV9 and TRBJ2-3; 8 bases are a match to TRBD2. The trim removed 1 base at V and 7 bases at J, leaving 5 bases unmatched. Germline V gene sequence: CDR1 SGDLS, CDR2 YYNGEE. The CDR3 runs to 14 residues. CDR3 coding DNA: TGTGCCAGCAGCGTACCCGGGGGGGGCAATACGCAGTATTTT. Residues: CASSVPGGGNTQYF. The complete variable domain, with remaining parts taken from reference TRBV9 and TRBJ2-3, reads DSGVTQTPKHLITATGQRVTLRCSPRSGDLSVYWYQQSLDQGLQFLIQYYNGEERAKGNILERFSAQQFPDLHSELNLSSLELGDSALYFCASSVPGGGNTQYFGPGTRLTVL.

The chain joins TRBV7-2 to TRBJ2-5; weak D call: TRBD2 (6 bases). V lost 0 bases to trimming and J lost 9 bases, with 14 bases between them. The CDR3 spans 14 residues. CDR1 SGHTA and CDR2 FQGNSA come from the germline V gene. CDR3 bases: TGTGCCAGCAGCTTAGCACACGGGGGAAGGGCCCAGTACTTC. Translation: CASSLAHGGRAQYF.

V usage is TRBV30 and J usage is TRBJ1-6; TRBD1 is a possible D gene (5 bases). This CDR3 has 13 residues. V lost 5 bases to trimming and J lost 7 bases, with 12 bases between them. From germline, CDR1 is GTSNPN and CDR2 SVGIG (reference sequence). CDR3: CAWGSGLNSPLHF. CDR3 nucleotides: TGTGCCTGGGGCTCAGGGTTGAATTCACCCCTCCACTTT. The full variable domain, rest sourced from reference TRBV30 and TRBJ1-6, is SQTIHQWPATLVQPVGSPLSLECTVEGTSNPNLYWYRQAAGRGLQLLFYSVGIGQISSEVPQNLSASRPQDRQFILSSKKLLLSDSGFYLCAWGSGLNSPLHFGNGTRLTVT.

The genes are TRBV19 and TRBJ2-2; D not certain. CDR3 length equals 14 residues. The germline gives CDR1 LNHDA, CDR2 SQIVND (reference sequence). V dropped 3 bases and J dropped 0 bases, with 5 bases sitting between them. The CDR3 bases are TGTGCCAGTAGTATTCTAACGAACACCGGGGAGCTGTTTTTT. Its translation: CASSILTNTGELFF.

The J gene is TRBJ2-5, the V gene TRBV5-4; 11 bases are a match to TRBD2. The V gene's germline CDR1 is SGHNT and CDR2 YYREEE (reference sequence). The CDR3 extends over 14 amino acids. The V segment lost 0 bases and the J segment 11 bases; nucleotides outside the gene matches: 6. The CDR3 reads CASSLEASGGPQYF. CDR3 DNA sequence: TGTGCCAGCAGCTTGGAGGCTAGCGGGGGGCCTCAGTACTTC.

The genes are TRBV6-2 or TRBV6-3 and TRBJ1-5; tentatively, D is TRBD1 (6 bases). The CDR3 totals 14 residues. Trimming took off 4 bases at V and 4 bases at J, with 11 bases between the two ends. In germline, CDR1 is MNHEY, CDR2 SVGEGT. The CDR3 bases are TGTGCCAGCAGTTCACAGGGAGAAAATCAGCCCCAGCATTTT. Its translation is CASSSQGENQPQHF.

This clone was seen more than once but under ten times. V usage is TRBV15 and J usage is TRBJ1-1, with 8 bases fitting TRBD1. The length of the CDR3 is 16 residues. Germline V gene data show CDR1 as LNHNV and CDR2 as YYDKDF (reference sequence). Trimming removed 2 bases from V and 4 bases from J; junction bases left unmatched: 9. The CDR3 protein is CATSRSRTGTSTEAFF. The DNA of the CDR3 is TGTGCCACCAGCAGATCACGGACAGGGACCTCCACTGAAGCTTTCTTT.

This chain connects TRBV4-3 to TRBJ1-1; 7 nucleotides agree with TRBD1. Germline trimming cut 1 base from V and 4 bases from J; bases unmatched to any gene: 3. This CDR3 is 14 amino acids long. In germline, CDR1 is LGHNA, CDR2 YSLEER. CDR3 amino acids: CASSQVRGFTEAFF. DNA of the CDR3: TGCGCCAGCAGCCAAGTCAGGGGGTTCACTGAAGCTTTCTTT.

This chain connects TRBV9 to TRBJ2-3; TRBD2 matches 7 bases. The V gene's germline CDR1 is SGDLS and CDR2 YYNGEE. With 7 bases clipped from V and 4 bases from J, the junction kept 12 bases outside the gene matches. This CDR3 is built from 15 residues. The CDR3 DNA follows: TGTGCCAGCCGTAGGGGTGCGGGAGCCGCAGATACGCAGTATTTT. Its protein product is CASRRGAGAADTQYF. The whole variable domain, filled in from reference TRBV9 and TRBJ2-3, reads DSGVTQTPKHLITATGQRVTLRCSPRSGDLSVYWYQQSLDQGLQFLIQYYNGEERAKGNILERFSAQQFPDLHSELNLSSLELGDSALYFCASRRGAGAADTQYFGPGTRLTVL.

The chain employs TRBV7-8 and TRBJ2-7, with a tentative D call TRBD1 (6 bases). Per germline, CDR1 SGHVS and CDR2 FQNEAQ. Trimming took 1 base from V and 7 from J, leaving 14 bases between them. The length of the CDR3 is 14 residues. CDR3 in amino acids: CASSLGHRVFEQYF. The CDR3 DNA is TGTGCCAGCAGCTTAGGGCACAGGGTGTTTGAGCAGTACTTC. Full variable domain (missing parts from reference TRBV7-8 and TRBJ2-7): GAGVSQSPRYKVAKRGQDVALRCDPISGHVSLFWYQQALGQGPEFLTYFQNEAQLDKSGLPSDRFFAERPEGSVSTLKIQRTQQEDSAVYLCASSLGHRVFEQYFGPGTRLTVT.

CDR3 in amino acids: CAWRPTGALTVQYF. CDR3 nucleotide sequence: TGTGCCTGGAGGCCGACAGGGGCCTTAACTGTTCAGTACTTC. The genes are TRBV30 and TRBJ2-4; 8 bases are shared with TRBD1. V dropped 3 bases and J dropped 11; count of bases not matched to a gene: 12. This CDR3 has 14 residues. Germline CDR1 and CDR2: GTSNPN and SVGIG (reference sequence). The full variable domain, in which reference TRBV30 and TRBJ2-4 provide the parts outside the CDR3, is SQTIHQWPATLVQPVGSPLSLECTVEGTSNPNLYWYRQAAGRGLQLLFYSVGIGQISSEVPQNLSASRPQDRQFILSSKKLLLSDSGFYLCAWRPTGALTVQYFGAGTRLSVL.

V gene TRBV9 combines with J gene TRBJ2-7; 9 positions agree with TRBD1. V was clipped by 2 bases and J by 6 bases; unmatched bases: 12. This CDR3 is 16 amino acids long. Germline loops: CDR1 SGDLS, CDR2 YYNGEE. CDR3 residues: CASSVDPGQGLFEQYF. The CDR3 DNA follows: TGTGCCAGCAGCGTGGACCCCGGACAGGGGCTTTTCGAGCAGTACTTC.

The chain recombines TRBV19 with TRBJ1-5; TRBD1 matches 9 bases. V was pared by 4 bases and J by 3 bases, with 10 bases of the junction left unmatched. The CDR3 runs 17 residues. Germline V gives CDR1 LNHDA, CDR2 SQIVND (reference sequence). CDR3 nucleotide sequence: TGTGCCAGTAGTAGGACAGGGGCGCAGGGGCCCAATCAGCCCCAGCATTTT. Protein product: CASSRTGAQGPNQPQHF.

The rearrangement joins TRBV10-2 to TRBJ1-1; D is undetermined. Germline CDR1 reads WSHSY; CDR2 reads SAAADI. The CDR3 runs 13 residues. V gave up 3 bases and J gave up 6 bases, with 11 bases separating them. This CDR3 reads CASSERWTPEAFF. The CDR3, as DNA: TGCGCCAGCAGTGAAAGGTGGACTCCTGAAGCTTTCTTT.

V and J are TRBV6-1 and TRBJ2-1, with 9 bases aligning to TRBD2. The CDR3 covers 15 residues. Germline V gene lookup returns CDR1 MNHNS and CDR2 SASEGT. J was trimmed by 5 bases and V by 2 bases; bases with no gene match: 4. The CDR3 spells CASSEPGLADNEQFF. Here the CDR3 DNA reads TGTGCCAGCAGTGAACCGGGACTAGCTGACAATGAGCAGTTCTTC.

This clone was seen a handful of times. The rearrangement uses TRBV7-2 and TRBJ1-5; a weak D match, TRBD1 (6 bases). The ends were cut back, 1 base at V and 3 bases at J, with 13 bases in the middle. This CDR3 is built from 16 residues. Germline V gene sequence: CDR1 SGHTA, CDR2 FQGNSA. This CDR3 is CASSLGGGGANQPQHF. CDR3 coding DNA: TGTGCCAGCAGCTTAGGGGGAGGGGGTGCCAATCAGCCCCAGCATTTT.

A single count supports this clone. The chain couples TRBV11-2 to TRBJ2-4; D unclear. Germline CDR1 is SGHAT and CDR2 is FQNNGV. V was clipped by 0 bases and J by 0 bases, with 9 bases between them. CDR3 length: 16 amino acids. CDR3 sequence (DNA): TGTGCCAGCAGCTTAGATCTGGGCGTAGCCAAAAACATTCAGTACTTC. This gives the protein CASSLDLGVAKNIQYF.

This chain uses TRBV30 with TRBJ2-3, with 9 positions matching TRBD1. This CDR3 comprises 15 residues. The germline V gene encodes CDR1 GTSNPN and CDR2 SVGIG (reference sequence). Trimming removed 2 bases from V and 2 bases from J; junction bases left unmatched: 5. In nucleotides, the CDR3 is TGTGCCTGGAGTTCCCGGGACAGGGACACAGATACGCAGTATTTT. This encodes CAWSSRDRDTDTQYF.

The chain links TRBV15 to TRBJ2-1, with 11 bases that match TRBD2. Germline lookup yields CDR1 LNHNV and CDR2 YYDKDF (reference sequence). The CDR3 runs 16 residues. V trimming: 2 bases; J trimming: 7 bases; junction bases outside the gene matches: 7. The CDR3 protein is CATSRYTSGGRNEQFF. The CDR3 nucleotides read TGTGCCACCAGCAGATACACTAGCGGGGGCAGGAATGAGCAGTTCTTC.

V and J are TRBV5-1 and TRBJ1-2; 7 bases align to TRBD1. The V and J ends lost 3 bases and 6 bases, in that order; junction bases with no gene match: 5. Per germline, CDR1 SGHRS and CDR2 YFSETQ. This CDR3 has 13 amino acids. This chain's CDR3 is CASSSDRFDGYTF. In nucleotides, the CDR3 is TGCGCCAGCAGCTCGGACAGGTTCGATGGCTACACCTTC.

V gene TRBV7-9 combines with J gene TRBJ2-3; D gene unclear. CDR3 length: 14 amino acids. V lost 2 bases and J lost 4, with 10 bases in between. The germline V gene encodes CDR1 SEHNR and CDR2 FQNEAQ (reference sequence). Here the CDR3 reads CASSLQSGPDTQYF. The CDR3, as DNA: TGTGCCAGCAGCTTACAGTCTGGGCCAGATACGCAGTATTTT.

This chain links TRBV3-1 (or the pseudogene TRBV3-2) with TRBJ2-7, with D possibly TRBD2 on 6 matching bases. V shed 3 bases and J shed 1 base, with 10 bases lying between them. This CDR3 has 14 residues. Germline CDR1 reads LGHDT; CDR2 reads YNNKEL (reference sequence). In DNA, the CDR3 is TGTGCCAGCAGCCACTTGACTAGTTCCTACGAGCAGTACTTC. Its translation: CASSHLTSSYEQYF.

V is TRBV28 and J is TRBJ1-5, with D possibly being TRBD1 (5 bases). The germline CDR1 and CDR2 sequences are MDHEN and SYDVKM. This CDR3 is 15 amino acids long. The ends were cut back, 6 bases at V and 6 bases at J, with 18 bases in the middle. The CDR3: CASRSRGEIGQPQHF. The DNA of the CDR3 is TGTGCCAGCAGGTCACGGGGGGAGATAGGTCAGCCCCAGCATTTT.

This sequence joins TRBV2 and TRBJ2-2; 7 positions agree with TRBD2. There are 15 residues in the CDR3. Germline V CDR1 and CDR2: SNHLY, FYNNEI. Losses at the gene ends were 4 bases for V and 8 bases for J; bases not matched to a gene: 10. In DNA form, the CDR3 reads TGTGCCAGCAGTGGGGAGGGGATCCTTTTTGGGGAGCTGTTTTTT. Its protein is CASSGEGILFGELFF. The whole variable domain, remainder taken from reference TRBV2 and TRBJ2-2, is EPEVTQTPSHQVTQMGQEVILRCVPISNHLYFYWYRQILGQKVEFLVSFYNNEISEKSEIFDDQFSVERPDGSNFTLKIRSTKLEDSAMYFCASSGEGILFGELFFGEGSRLTVL.

This clone is a singleton in its sample. CDR3 protein: CASSNRVATNEKLFF. CDR3 DNA: TGTGCCAGCAGCAACAGGGTTGCAACTAATGAAAAACTGTTTTTT. The J gene is TRBJ1-4, the V gene TRBV7-9; D might be TRBD1 (6 bases). CDR3 length: 15 residues. V lost 5 bases, J lost 0 bases, and 10 bases lay in between. From germline, CDR1 is SEHNR and CDR2 FQNEAQ (reference sequence). Full variable domain (remainder filled in from reference TRBV7-9 and TRBJ1-4): DTGVSQNPRHKITKRGQNVTFRCDPISEHNRLYWYRQTLGQGPEFLTYFQNEAQLEKSRLLSDRFSAERPKGSFSTLEIQRTEQGDSAMYLCASSNRVATNEKLFFGSGTQLSVL.

The V and J genes are TRBV3-1 (or the pseudogene TRBV3-2) and TRBJ1-1; D gene ambiguous. This CDR3 has 17 amino acids. Trimming removed 1 base at V and 0 bases at J, with 15 bases between. The germline gives CDR1 LGHDT, CDR2 YNNKEL (reference sequence). CDR3 sequence (DNA): TGTGCCAGCAGCCAAGTGAGGGCGGCGGGTTTGAACACTGAAGCTTTCTTT. Translated: CASSQVRAAGLNTEAFF.